The rows below give T cell receptor beta chains drawn from one sample of a study of T cells in Graves' hyperthyroidism and ophthalmopathy. TCRdb reprocessed the multiplex PCR reads via MiXCR and lists one record per CDR3 protein. The repertoire has 800,000 or so distinct CDR3 sequences, 35% to 45% of them found once; the top ten carry around 10%. The material sequenced was blood. All receptors come from a man aged 18-30 years with Graves' hyperthyroidism. CDR3s include the opening cysteine and the closing phenylalanine or tryptophan. Fields, in order: J gene, D gene, V gene, clone size, CDR3 DNA, CDR3 protein. The D gene is left open where the match is weak. The size field is filled for only some rows; it gives once, few, many or a size class.

TRBJ1-1,NA,TRBV29-1,NA,TGCAGCGGGGAGGGGGGGGCGAACACTGAAGCTTTCTTT,CSGEGGANTEAFF
TRBJ1-4,NA,TRBV7-6,NA,TGTGCCAGCAGCTCCGGGACCAACACCGGGGAAAAACTGTTTTTT,CASSSGTNTGEKLFF
TRBJ1-1,NA,TRBV7-6,NA,TGTGCCAGCAGCTCGCCCTGGACAGCTATGAACACTGAAGCTTTCTTT,CASSSPWTAMNTEAFF
TRBJ1-4,NA,TRBV12-3/TRBV12-4,once,TGTGCCAGCAGTTCGTCAGGGTTTGAAAAACTGCTTTTT,CASSSSGFEKLLF
TRBJ1-2,NA,TRBV6-5,NA,TGTGCCAGCAGTTACGGACTCTCATCCGCCTATGGCTACACCTTC,CASSYGLSSAYGYTF
TRBJ1-5,NA,TRBV20-1,many,TGCAGTGCTAGAGATGCAGGGTATCAGCCCCAGCATTTT,CSARDAGYQPQHF
TRBJ2-5,NA,TRBV7-6,NA,TGTGCCAGCAGCTTAGAGGGTCTAAGCAATCAGCCCCAGTACTTC,CASSLEGLSNQPQYF
TRBJ2-7,NA,TRBV29-1,NA,TGCAGCGGAGGCAGGGCCTACGAGCAGTACTTC,CSGGRAYEQYF
TRBJ2-2,NA,TRBV10-3,NA,TGTGCCATCAGTACCGGGGCAGGGCTGTTTTTT,CAISTGAGLFF
TRBJ1-5,TRBD1,TRBV28,NA,TGTGCCAGCAGGACAGGGGAGGTCAGCAATCAGCCCCAGCATTTT,CASRTGEVSNQPQHF
TRBJ2-2,NA,TRBV9,NA,TGTGCCAGCAAGGCCGACCCTTACACCGGGGAGCTGTTTTTT,CASKADPYTGELFF
TRBJ1-1,NA,TRBV12-5,NA,TGTGCTAGTGGTTTAGGGGTGAACACTGAAGCTTTCTTT,CASGLGVNTEAFF
TRBJ1-6,TRBD1,TRBV7-9,once,TGCGCCAGCAGCCTCCGGGACAGGGAAGATAATTCACCCCTCCACTTT,CASSLRDREDNSPLHF
TRBJ1-5,TRBD1,TRBV19,many,TGTGCCACCTCGGGACAGCCAAATCAGCCCCAGCATTTT,CATSGQPNQPQHF
TRBJ2-2,NA,TRBV29-1,once,TGCAGCGGCAGCGAGAACACCGGGGAGCTGTTTTTT,CSGSENTGELFF
TRBJ2-7,NA,TRBV19,NA,TGTGCCAGCTCACCAAGGACAGAAGGACTCTACGAGCAGTACTTC,CASSPRTEGLYEQYF
TRBJ1-5,NA,TRBV10-2,NA,TGCGCCAGCAGTAGGGTCCTCTCGCTTAGCAATCAGCCCCAGCATTTT,CASSRVLSLSNQPQHF
TRBJ2-7,TRBD2,TRBV7-2,few,TGTGCCAGCACCCCTTTCTTAGCGGGGACCTACGAGCAGTACTTC,CASTPFLAGTYEQYF
TRBJ2-5,NA,TRBV4-1,few,TGCGCCAGCAGCCAAGTCGGCATTGCGGAGACCCAGTACTTC,CASSQVGIAETQYF
TRBJ1-1,NA,TRBV9,NA,TGTGCCAGCAGCGTAGGTGGAGGGATAGGAAACACTGAAGCTTTCTTT,CASSVGGGIGNTEAFF
TRBJ2-7,TRBD2,TRBV28,NA,TGTGCCAGCAGCATCCTAGCGGGACTCGACGAGCAGTACTTC,CASSILAGLDEQYF
TRBJ1-5,NA,TRBV19,many,TGTGCCAGTAGTACCCAGGGCAATCAGCCCCAGCATTTT,CASSTQGNQPQHF
TRBJ1-5,TRBD1,TRBV10-3,NA,TGTGCCATCAGTAGGACAGGGGGCAACTGGACCCAGCATTTT,CAISRTGGNWTQHF
TRBJ2-5,TRBD2,TRBV7-1,NA,TGTGCCAGCAGCGTCACGACGACTAGCGGGAAGGTTAATCGCCAAGAGACCCAGTACTTC,CASSVTTTSGKVNRQETQYF
TRBJ2-7,TRBD1,TRBV19,once,TGTGCCGCATCCTTAGGACAGGGAACCGAGCAGTACTTC,CAASLGQGTEQYF
TRBJ1-2,TRBD1,TRBV7-6,NA,TGTGCCAGCAGCCTGGGGAGGACAGGGCCCGACTTC,CASSLGRTGPDF
TRBJ2-7,NA,TRBV25-1,NA,TGTGCCAGCAGTGCTTCTCGACCCGGACTCACGGACGAGCAGTACTTC,CASSASRPGLTDEQYF
TRBJ2-5,TRBD1,TRBV29-1,many,TGCAGCATGGGACAGGCCCAAGAGACCCAGTACTTC,CSMGQAQETQYF
TRBJ2-3,NA,TRBV7-2,NA,TGTGCCAGCAGCCTTACATGGGGGAGCACAGATACGCAGTATTTT,CASSLTWGSTDTQYF
TRBJ1-1,TRBD1,TRBV6-5,NA,TGTGCCAGCAGTTACTCCAGGACAGGGTACACTGAAGCTTTCTTT,CASSYSRTGYTEAFF
TRBJ2-5,NA,TRBV20-1,many,TGCAGTGCTAGCAGCCTAACGGAGGGAGAGACCCAGTACTTC,CSASSLTEGETQYF
TRBJ2-3,NA,TRBV4-1,NA,TGCGCCAGCAGCTGGGGAGCAGGTTCTAGCACAGATACGCAGTATTTT,CASSWGAGSSTDTQYF
TRBJ2-2,NA,TRBV7-2,many,TGTGCCAGCAGCGGTATCGCCGGGGAGCTGTTTTTT,CASSGIAGELFF
TRBJ1-2,NA,TRBV7-9,NA,TGTGCCAGCAGCTTAGCGGGCGAGGGAGGCTACACCTTC,CASSLAGEGGYTF
TRBJ2-2,TRBD2,TRBV15,NA,TGTGCCAGCAGCCGGACTAGCGAGAACACCGGGGAGCTGTTTTTT,CASSRTSENTGELFF
TRBJ1-1,NA,TRBV20-1,NA,TGCAGTGCTAGAGATCCAGGGTCCGGTATGAACACTGAAGCTTTCTTT,CSARDPGSGMNTEAFF
TRBJ2-7,TRBD2,TRBV20-1,NA,TGCAGTGCTATACTAGCGGGCGACGAGCAGTACTTC,CSAILAGDEQYF
TRBJ1-1,TRBD1,TRBV20-1,NA,TGCAGTTTACCTCAGGGGGGACGGGTGGGCACTGAAGCTTTCTTT,CSLPQGGRVGTEAFF
TRBJ2-2,TRBD1,TRBV20-1,NA,TGCAGTGCTGAAGGGGGCAGTGGCTCCGGGGAGCTGTTTTTT,CSAEGGSGSGELFF
TRBJ1-6,TRBD1,TRBV7-2,NA,TGTGCCAGCAGTTACTACGGACAGGGCGGATATTCACCCCTCCACTTT,CASSYYGQGGYSPLHF
TRBJ2-7,NA,TRBV2,NA,TGTGCCAGCAGTTACCTCAGGGGCGATTACGAGCAGTACTTC,CASSYLRGDYEQYF
TRBJ2-2,NA,TRBV5-1,NA,TGCGCCAGCAACAATCAGGGACCCGGGGAGCTGTTTTTT,CASNNQGPGELFF
TRBJ2-7,NA,TRBV25-1,many,TGTGCCAGCAGTGCCCCGTATCGTTACGAGCAGTACTTC,CASSAPYRYEQYF
TRBJ1-6,NA,TRBV7-6,NA,TGTGCCAGCAGCTTAGATCCGGGCTATAATTCACCCCTCCTCTTT,CASSLDPGYNSPLLF
TRBJ2-2,NA,TRBV9,few,TGTGCCAGCAGCGTAGGGGCGGCCTACACCGGGGAGCTGTTTTTT,CASSVGAAYTGELFF
TRBJ1-2,TRBD1,TRBV2,NA,TGTGCCAGCAGGGGGACAGGGGGCACCTATGACTACACCTTC,CASRGTGGTYDYTF
TRBJ1-3,NA,TRBV24-1,NA,TGTGCCACCACGGGAGGGGTCGGAAACACCATATATTTT,CATTGGVGNTIYF
TRBJ1-4,NA,TRBV6-5,once,TGTGCCAGCAGTTACTCGATTAGCGGGCCTCTGACTGAAAAACTGTTTTTT,CASSYSISGPLTEKLFF
TRBJ2-7,NA,TRBV15,few,TGTGCCAGCCTGGAGGCAGGGAGCGGAAGGGAGCAGTACTTC,CASLEAGSGREQYF
TRBJ1-4,NA,TRBV12-3/TRBV12-4,few,TGTGCCAGCAGTGAGGGGCTTTACGAAAAACTGTTTTTT,CASSEGLYEKLFF
TRBJ2-5,NA,TRBV3-1,NA,TGTGCCAGCAGCCAAGAGGGAAAACCGGGGACCCAGTACTTC,CASSQEGKPGTQYF
TRBJ2-2,NA,TRBV7-2,once,TGTGCCAGCAGCCCTATTTGGAAGCACAGATACGCCGGGGAGCTGTTTTTT,CASSPIWKHRYAGELFF
TRBJ2-2,NA,TRBV7-3,few,TGTGCCAGCAGCCAAGAGGCTAGTTCCGGCGTCGGGGAGCTGTTTTTT,CASSQEASSGVGELFF
TRBJ1-5,NA,TRBV2,NA,TGTGCCAGCAGCTATGATTTGGGGGGCGCGTTTAGCAATCAGCCCCAGCATTTT,CASSYDLGGAFSNQPQHF
TRBJ1-1,TRBD1,TRBV7-2,few,TGTGCCAGCAGCCTCGGGACAGGGCTGGCGGAAGCTTTCTTT,CASSLGTGLAEAFF
TRBJ2-7,NA,TRBV29-1,many,TGCAGCGTTGAAGAGCGGGTCCCTCTCTACGAGCAGTACTTC,CSVEERVPLYEQYF
TRBJ1-4,NA,TRBV2,many,TGTGCCAGCAGTGTCCGGGACGGTGAAAAACTGTTTTTT,CASSVRDGEKLFF
TRBJ2-7,TRBD1,TRBV2,many,TGTGCCGTTACGGGACAGGGATACGAGCAGTACTTC,CAVTGQGYEQYF
TRBJ2-1,NA,TRBV7-6,NA,TGTGCCAGCAGCTTCGGCAATGAGCAGTTCTTC,CASSFGNEQFF